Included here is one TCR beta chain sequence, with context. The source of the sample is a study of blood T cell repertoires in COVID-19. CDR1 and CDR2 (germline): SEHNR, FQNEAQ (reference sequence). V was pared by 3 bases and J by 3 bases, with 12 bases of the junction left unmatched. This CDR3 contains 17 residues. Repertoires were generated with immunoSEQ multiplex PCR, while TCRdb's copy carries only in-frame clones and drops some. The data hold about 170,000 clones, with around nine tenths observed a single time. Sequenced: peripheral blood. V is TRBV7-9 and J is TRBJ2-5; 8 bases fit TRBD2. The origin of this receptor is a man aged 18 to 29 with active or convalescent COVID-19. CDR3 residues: CASSLNSRLAPEETQYF. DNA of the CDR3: TGTGCCAGCAGCTTGAACTCGAGACTAGCGCCCGAAGAGACCCAGTACTTC. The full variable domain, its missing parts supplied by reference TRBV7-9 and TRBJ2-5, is DTGVSQNPRHKITKRGQNVTFRCDPISEHNRLYWYRQTLGQGPEFLTYFQNEAQLEKSRLLSDRFSAERPKGSFSTLEIQRTEQGDSAMYLCASSLNSRLAPEETQYFGPGTRLLVL.